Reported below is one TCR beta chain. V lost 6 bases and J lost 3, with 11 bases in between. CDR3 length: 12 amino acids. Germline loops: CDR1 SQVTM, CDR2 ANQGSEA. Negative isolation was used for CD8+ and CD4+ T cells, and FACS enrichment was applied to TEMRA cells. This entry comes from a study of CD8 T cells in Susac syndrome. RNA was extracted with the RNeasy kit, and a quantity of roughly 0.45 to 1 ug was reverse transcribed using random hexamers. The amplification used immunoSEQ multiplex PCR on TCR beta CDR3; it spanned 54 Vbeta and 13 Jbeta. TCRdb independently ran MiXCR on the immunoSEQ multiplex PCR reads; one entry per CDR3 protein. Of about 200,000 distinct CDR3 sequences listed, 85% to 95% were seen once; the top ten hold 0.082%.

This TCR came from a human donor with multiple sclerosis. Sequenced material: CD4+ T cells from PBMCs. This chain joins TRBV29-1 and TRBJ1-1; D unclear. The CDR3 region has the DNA TGCAGCGTCACGGACGGTTACACTGAAGCTTTCTTT. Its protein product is CSVTDGYTEAFF.